The 10 T cell receptor beta chains below were found in one sample sequenced in a study of post-analysis software for immune sequencing data. General study points: When patients were compared with controls, five TRBV segments were more frequent, TRBV5-6, TRBV5-1 and TRBV20-1 among them.

These receptors have no identified antigens. Unique molecular identifiers tagged the TCR beta cDNA libraries. TCRdb re-called the PCR reads with MiXCR, one entry per CDR3 protein. The table shows approximately 690,000 distinct CDR3 sequences, with roughly three fifths occurring only once. Sequencing was carried out using blood. The source of these receptors is a girl aged 2-10 years with multiple sclerosis.

CDR3 loop: CASSEEIYNEQFF. As DNA, the CDR3 is TGTGCCAGCAGTGAAGAAATTTACAATGAGCAGTTCTTC. V gene TRBV25-1 combines with J gene TRBJ2-1; D is unresolved. Looked up from germline, CDR1 is MGHDK and CDR2 is SYGVNS. Trimming pared 2 bases from V and 4 bases from J, leaving 6 bases between. The CDR3 totals 13 residues.

This clonotype was counted only a few times. The genes are TRBV7-2 and TRBJ1-1; D not certain. The germline V and J ends were trimmed by 1 base and 4 bases, with 7 bases remaining between them. The germline V gene has CDR1 SGHTA and CDR2 FQGNSA. The CDR3 contains 13 residues. Written as DNA, the CDR3 is TGTGCCAGCAGCTTAGTTTCCCCCACTGAAGCTTTCTTT. Protein product: CASSLVSPTEAFF.

The chain has TRBV6-6 and TRBJ1-5; possible D gene TRBD1, 6 bases. Germline values: CDR1 MNHNY, CDR2 SVGAGI (reference sequence). The CDR3 consists of 12 residues. V lost 8 bases, J lost 7 bases, and 12 bases lay in between. The CDR3 region is CASSNGGQPQHF. CDR3 nucleotide sequence: TGTGCCAGCTCCAACGGGGGCCAGCCCCAGCATTTT.

V is TRBV12-3 or TRBV12-4 and J is TRBJ2-5; 8 bases agree with TRBD2. This CDR3 has 15 amino acids. Trimming at V came to 8 bases and at J to 5 bases, leaving 13 bases not matched to a gene. The CDR3 reads CASSAAGGNWETQYF. CDR3 DNA sequence: TGTGCCAGCTCCGCTGCGGGGGGCAACTGGGAGACCCAGTACTTC.

V usage is TRBV29-1 and J usage is TRBJ2-1; 8 positions match TRBD2. The CDR3 has 12 amino acids. Trimming removed 7 bases from V and 7 bases from J; junction bases left unmatched: 6. The V gene's germline CDR1 is SQVTM and CDR2 ANQGSEA. DNA of the CDR3: TGCAGCGGCTCTTCTAGCGGGAATGAGCAGTTCTTC. It codes for CSGSSSGNEQFF.

This clonotype was seen more than once but under ten times. The chain joins TRBV12-3 or TRBV12-4 to TRBJ2-5; 10 nucleotides match TRBD2. The J call may be mistaken, given a closer DNA end match to TRBJ2-7. CDR3 length equals 15 residues. In nucleotides, the CDR3 is TGTGCCAGCAGAGGATATAGCGGGGGGTCATCCGAGCAGTACTTC. As protein: CASRGYSGGSSEQYF.

This clonotype was recorded a few times. The V gene is TRBV10-3, the J gene TRBJ2-1, with no clear D. The CDR3 spans 16 residues. Trimming took 2 bases from V and 8 from J, leaving 19 bases between them. The germline gives CDR1 ENHRY, CDR2 SYGVKD. CDR3 in amino acids: CAISEAGVGHTDEQFF. In DNA, the CDR3 is TGTGCCATCAGTGAGGCTGGGGTCGGGCACACAGATGAGCAGTTCTTC.

The V gene is TRBV28, the J gene TRBJ2-3; possible D gene TRBD1, 5 bases. Trimming pared 6 bases from V and 6 bases from J, leaving 16 bases between. The CDR3 is 14 amino acids. Germline lookup yields CDR1 MDHEN and CDR2 SYDVKM. CDR3 DNA: TGTGCCAGCAGCGATGGGGCTTTAGCCGATACGCAGTATTTT. Residues: CASSDGALADTQYF. The full variable domain, in which reference TRBV28 and TRBJ2-3 provide the parts outside the CDR3, is DVKVTQSSRYLVKRTGEKVFLECVQDMDHENMFWYRQDPGLGLRLIYFSYDVKMKEKGDIPEGYSVSREKKERFSLILESASTNQTSMYLCASSDGALADTQYFGPGTRLTVL.

This clonotype came up once. CDR3 in amino acids: CATGGLPSTDTQYF. In DNA, the CDR3 is TGTGCCACTGGGGGACTCCCTAGCACAGATACGCAGTATTTT. V gene TRBV24-1 combines with J gene TRBJ2-3; a possible D gene is TRBD2 (6 bases). CDR1 KGHDR and CDR2 SFDVKD come from the germline V gene. The CDR3 is 14 residues long. Trimming took 10 bases from V and 0 from J, leaving 13 bases between them.

CDR3 nucleotides: TGCAGTGCTAGGGTGGCGGGAGAACGCTACAATGAGCAGTTCTTC. It translates to CSARVAGERYNEQFF. The chain recombines TRBV20-1 with TRBJ2-1; TRBD2 matches 7 bases. The CDR3 runs to 15 residues. Per germline, CDR1 DFQATT and CDR2 SNEGSKA (reference sequence). With V trimmed by 3 bases and J by 3 bases, 8 bases remained unmatched.